The 13 T cell receptor beta chains given below trace back to one sample, sequenced in a study of Ad26.COV2.S vaccination and SARS-CoV-2 variants. Clones were sequenced by immunoSEQ multiplex PCR, and TCRdb holds only the in-frame ones, with some missing. The profile shows approximately 360,000 clones, under 90% of them singletons. Treatment described: some 20 received Ad26.COV2.S at low or high dose, single or two shots; 5 received placebo; per-sample allocation not given. Day 63 after the first vaccine or placebo injection was the time point for sampling. The source material was peripheral blood, sampled in a trial of Ad26.COV2.S vaccine versus placebo. These receptors originate from a person aged 18-65 years who received the Ad26.COV2.S COVID-19 vaccine or a placebo.

The chain employs TRBV4-1 and TRBJ2-5; D perhaps matches TRBD2 (5 bases). V was cut by 0 bases and J by 4 bases, with 12 bases left in between. The CDR3 totals 15 residues. CDR1 is MGHRA, CDR2 YSYEKL, per germline. CDR3 nucleotides: TGCGCCAGCAGCCAAGATCCGGGGATTGGAGAGACCCAGTACTTC. Residues: CASSQDPGIGETQYF.

The rearrangement joins TRBV3-1 (or the pseudogene TRBV3-2) to TRBJ2-3, with 9 bases aligning to TRBD2. The CDR3 consists of 16 residues. Per germline, CDR1 LGHDT and CDR2 YNNKEL (reference sequence). The V and J ends lost 0 bases and 1 base, in that order; junction bases with no gene match: 2. The CDR3 loop reads CASSQEGGGGTDTQYF. The CDR3 DNA reads as TGTGCCAGCAGCCAAGAGGGCGGGGGGGGCACAGATACGCAGTATTTT.

CDR3 sequence (DNA): TGTGCCAGTGCCGGGCAGGGGGCTTTCAAGGGCACTGAAGCTTTCTTT. Protein sequence: CASAGQGAFKGTEAFF. The rearrangement uses TRBV19 and TRBJ1-1; 8 nucleotides align to TRBD1. With V trimmed by 8 bases and J by 4 bases, 15 bases remained unmatched. There are 16 residues in the CDR3. CDR1 is LNHDA and CDR2 is SQIVND in the germline V gene (reference sequence).

The chain uses TRBV24-1 and TRBJ1-3; no reliable D call. Trimming stripped 6 bases from V and 3 bases from J, with 8 bases between. CDR1 and CDR2 from the germline V gene are KGHDR and SFDVKD. The CDR3 has 13 amino acids. CDR3 region: CATSRGVGNTIYF. Here the CDR3 DNA reads TGTGCCACCAGTCGCGGGGTTGGAAACACCATATATTTT.

The chain couples TRBV5-1 to TRBJ2-6, with 9 bases lining up with TRBD1. Unmatched junction bases numbered 6, after V lost 2 bases and J lost 0 bases. Per the germline V gene, CDR1 is SGHRS and CDR2 is YFSETQ. This CDR3 has 18 residues. In DNA, the CDR3 is TGCGCCAGCAGCTTAAGACAGGGGGGCAGCTCTGGGGCCAACGTCCTGACTTTC. This encodes CASSLRQGGSSGANVLTF.

This chain connects TRBV7-3 to TRBJ2-3; TRBD2 agrees at 8 bases. V was pared by 1 base and J by 2 bases, with 2 bases of the junction left unmatched. The CDR3 length is 15 residues. In germline, CDR1 is SGHTA, CDR2 FQGTGA. The CDR3 sequence: CASSLRLANTDTQYF. For the CDR3, the DNA is TGTGCCAGCAGCTTAAGACTAGCGAACACAGATACGCAGTATTTT. The variable domain in full, completed from reference TRBV7-3 and TRBJ2-3, reads GAGVSQTPSNKVTEKGKYVELRCDPISGHTALYWYRQSLGQGPEFLIYFQGTGAADDSGLPNDRFFAVRPEGSVSTLKIQRTERGDSAVYLCASSLRLANTDTQYFGPGTRLTVL.

The chain is built from TRBV7-9 and TRBJ2-6; no firm D call. The CDR3 has 17 amino acids. Germline assignment: CDR1 SEHNR and CDR2 FQNEAQ (reference sequence). With 8 bases removed from V and 2 bases from J, the gap between germline ends came to 19 bases. CDR3 in amino acids: CASFPVPSQAGANVLTF. The CDR3 region has the DNA TGTGCCAGCTTTCCAGTCCCGTCCCAAGCTGGGGCCAACGTCCTGACTTTC.

The chain combines TRBV11-3 with TRBJ2-7; 15 bases align to TRBD2. V gave up 5 bases and J gave up 3 bases; unmatched junction bases: 8. The CDR3 runs to 17 residues. Germline-derived CDR1 and CDR2 are SGHNT and YENEEA. The DNA of the CDR3 is TGTGCCAGCAGCCACCAACCGGGACTAGCGGGAGGCTACGAGCAGTACTTC. This codes for CASSHQPGLAGGYEQYF.

The gene calls are TRBV12-5 and TRBJ2-4, with D perhaps matching TRBD1 or TRBD2 (6 bases each). Trimming left V 0 bases short and J 6 bases short, with 18 bases between. Per germline, CDR1 LGHNT and CDR2 FRNRAP. This CDR3 has 17 residues. CDR3 coding DNA: TGTGCTAGTGGTTTGGTACCAGGGGCGGGGCGGGGAAACATTCAGTACTTC. This codes for CASGLVPGAGRGNIQYF.

The genes are TRBV5-4 and TRBJ1-4; 10 nucleotides line up with TRBD1. J gave up 7 bases and V 4 bases, and 10 bases lay outside the gene matches. The CDR3 is 16 amino acids. Per germline, CDR1 SGHNT and CDR2 YYREEE (reference sequence). This CDR3 reads CASSVFGTGDGEKLFF. The CDR3 nucleotides read TGTGCCAGCAGCGTCTTCGGGACAGGGGATGGTGAAAAACTGTTTTTT.

This chain joins TRBV6-6 and TRBJ2-1; no reliable D call. Trimming pared 2 bases from V and 7 bases from J, leaving 6 bases between. CDR1 is MNHNY and CDR2 is SVGAGI in the germline V gene (reference sequence). The CDR3 covers 12 residues. CDR3 region: CASSYQLNEQFF. CDR3 DNA: TGTGCCAGCAGTTACCAATTAAATGAGCAGTTCTTC.

This sequence joins TRBV29-1 and TRBJ1-2, with unresolved D. The CDR3 has 13 residues. Germline CDR1 SQVTM, CDR2 ANQGSEA. Trimming took 3 bases from V and 2 from J, leaving 10 bases between them. The CDR3 region has the DNA TGCAGCGTTGAGAACGGGATAAACTATGGCTACACCTTC. Its translation: CSVENGINYGYTF.

This clone was seen just once. J is TRBJ1-3 and V is TRBV29-1; the D is unclear. The germline gives CDR1 SQVTM, CDR2 ANQGSEA. V lost 6 bases and J lost 0, with 15 bases in between. This CDR3 region has 15 residues. CDR3: CSVESPHNSGNTIYF. CDR3 sequence (DNA): TGCAGCGTGGAGAGTCCCCATAACTCTGGAAACACCATATATTTT.